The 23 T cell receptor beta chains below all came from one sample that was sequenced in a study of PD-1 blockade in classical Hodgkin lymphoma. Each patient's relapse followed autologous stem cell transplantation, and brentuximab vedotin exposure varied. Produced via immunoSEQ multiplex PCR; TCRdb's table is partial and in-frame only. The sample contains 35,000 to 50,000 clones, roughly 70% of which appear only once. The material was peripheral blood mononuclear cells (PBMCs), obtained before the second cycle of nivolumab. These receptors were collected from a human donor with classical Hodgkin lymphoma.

The DNA of the CDR3 is TGTGCCTGCCGCGCCGTGGGGAGGAATCAGCCCCAGCATTTT. Its protein product is CACRAVGRNQPQHF. This chain joins TRBV30 and TRBJ1-5; no clear D. Germline lookup yields CDR1 GTSNPN and CDR2 SVGIG (reference sequence). V was shortened by 6 bases and J by 4 bases, with 16 bases between the two germline ends. This CDR3 contains 14 residues.

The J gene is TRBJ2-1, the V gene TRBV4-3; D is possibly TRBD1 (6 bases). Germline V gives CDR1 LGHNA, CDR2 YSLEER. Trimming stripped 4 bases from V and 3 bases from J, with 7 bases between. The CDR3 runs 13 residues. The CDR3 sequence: CASSPDSYNEQFF. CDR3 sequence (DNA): TGCGCCAGCAGCCCGGACAGCTACAATGAGCAGTTCTTC.

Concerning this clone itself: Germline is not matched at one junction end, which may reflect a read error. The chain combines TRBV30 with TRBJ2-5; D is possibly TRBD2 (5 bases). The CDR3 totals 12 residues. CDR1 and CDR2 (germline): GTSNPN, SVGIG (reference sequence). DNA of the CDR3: TGTGCCTGGAGTGTACGGGGAGAGAGCCAGTACTTC. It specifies CAWSVRGESQYF.

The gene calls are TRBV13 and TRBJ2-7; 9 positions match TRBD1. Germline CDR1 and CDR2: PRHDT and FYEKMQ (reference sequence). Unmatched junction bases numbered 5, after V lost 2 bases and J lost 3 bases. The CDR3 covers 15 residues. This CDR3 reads CASSLRGTGFYEQYF. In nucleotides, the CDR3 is TGTGCCAGCAGCTTACGTGGGACAGGGTTCTACGAGCAGTACTTC.

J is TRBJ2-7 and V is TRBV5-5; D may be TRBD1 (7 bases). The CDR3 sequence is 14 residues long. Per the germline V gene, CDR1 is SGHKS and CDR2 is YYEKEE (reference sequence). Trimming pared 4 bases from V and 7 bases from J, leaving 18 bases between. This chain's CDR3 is CASSTWQGGGEQYF. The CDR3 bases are TGTGCCAGCAGCACTTGGCAGGGGGGCGGGGAGCAGTACTTC.

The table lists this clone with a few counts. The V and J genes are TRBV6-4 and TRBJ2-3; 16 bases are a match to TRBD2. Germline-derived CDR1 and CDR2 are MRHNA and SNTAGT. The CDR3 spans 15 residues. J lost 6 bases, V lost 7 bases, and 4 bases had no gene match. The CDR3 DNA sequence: TGTGCCAGCACTGGGACTAGCGGGGGGGCCGATACGCAGTATTTT. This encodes CASTGTSGGADTQYF.

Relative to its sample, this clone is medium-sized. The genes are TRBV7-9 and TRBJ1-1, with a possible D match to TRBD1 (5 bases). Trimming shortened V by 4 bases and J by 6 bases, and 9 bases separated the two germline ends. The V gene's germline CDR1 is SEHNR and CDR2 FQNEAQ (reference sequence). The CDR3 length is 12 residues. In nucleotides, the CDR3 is TGTGCCAGCAGCTCTTGGGGGTCTGAAGCTTTCTTT. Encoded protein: CASSSWGSEAFF.

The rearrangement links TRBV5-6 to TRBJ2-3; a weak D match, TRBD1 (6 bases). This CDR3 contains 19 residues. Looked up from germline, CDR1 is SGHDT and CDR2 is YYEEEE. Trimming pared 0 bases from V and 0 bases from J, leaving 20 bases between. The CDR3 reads CASSLVVDARGLSTDTQYF. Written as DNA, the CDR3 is TGTGCCAGCAGCTTGGTAGTAGACGCCAGGGGTCTGAGCACAGATACGCAGTATTTT.

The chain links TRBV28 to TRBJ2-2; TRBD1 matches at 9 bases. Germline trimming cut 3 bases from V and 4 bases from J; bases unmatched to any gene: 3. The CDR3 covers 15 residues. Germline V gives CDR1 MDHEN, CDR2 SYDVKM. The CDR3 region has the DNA TGTGCCAGCAGTTTCGGGACAGGGAGCACCGGGGAGCTGTTTTTT. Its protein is CASSFGTGSTGELFF. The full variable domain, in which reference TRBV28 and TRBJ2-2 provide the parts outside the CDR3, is DVKVTQSSRYLVKRTGEKVFLECVQDMDHENMFWYRQDPGLGLRLIYFSYDVKMKEKGDIPEGYSVSREKKERFSLILESASTNQTSMYLCASSFGTGSTGELFFGEGSRLTVL.

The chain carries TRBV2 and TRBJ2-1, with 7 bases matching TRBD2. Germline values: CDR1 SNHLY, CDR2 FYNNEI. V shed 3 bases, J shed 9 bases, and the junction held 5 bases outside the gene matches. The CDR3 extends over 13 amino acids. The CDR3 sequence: CASSETSFGEQFF. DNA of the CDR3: TGTGCCAGCAGTGAGACTAGCTTTGGTGAGCAGTTCTTC.

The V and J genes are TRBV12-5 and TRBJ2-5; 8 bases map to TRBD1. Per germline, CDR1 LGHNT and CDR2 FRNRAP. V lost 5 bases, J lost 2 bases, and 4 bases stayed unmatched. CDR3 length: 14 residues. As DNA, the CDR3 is TGTGCTAGTGGTCTGGGGACAGGACAAGAGACCCAGTACTTC. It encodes CASGLGTGQETQYF.

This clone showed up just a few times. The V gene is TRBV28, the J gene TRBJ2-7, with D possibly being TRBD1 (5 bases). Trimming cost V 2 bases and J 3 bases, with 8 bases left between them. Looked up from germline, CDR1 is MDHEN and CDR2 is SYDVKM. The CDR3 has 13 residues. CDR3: CASSLLRDYEQYF. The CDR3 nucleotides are TGTGCCAGCAGTTTACTCAGGGACTACGAGCAGTACTTC.

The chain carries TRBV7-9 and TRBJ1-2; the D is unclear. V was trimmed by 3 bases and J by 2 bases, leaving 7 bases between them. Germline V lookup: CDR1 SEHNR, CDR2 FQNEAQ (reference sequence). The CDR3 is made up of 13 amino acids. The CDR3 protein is CASSFWQNYGYTF. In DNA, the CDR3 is TGTGCCAGCAGCTTTTGGCAGAACTATGGCTACACCTTC.

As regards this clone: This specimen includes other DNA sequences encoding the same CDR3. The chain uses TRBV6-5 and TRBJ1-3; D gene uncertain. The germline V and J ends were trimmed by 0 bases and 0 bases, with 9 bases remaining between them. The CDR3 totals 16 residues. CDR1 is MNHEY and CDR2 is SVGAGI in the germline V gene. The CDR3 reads CASSYSLRSSGNTIYF. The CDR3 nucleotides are TGTGCCAGCAGTTACTCCTTGAGGAGCTCTGGAAACACCATATATTTT.

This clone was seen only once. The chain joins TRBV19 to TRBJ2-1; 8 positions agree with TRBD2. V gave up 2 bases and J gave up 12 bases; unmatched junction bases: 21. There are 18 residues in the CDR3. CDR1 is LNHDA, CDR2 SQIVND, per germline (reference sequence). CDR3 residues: CASSISPRSVLAESRQFF. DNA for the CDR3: TGTGCCAGTAGTATAAGTCCCCGGAGTGTACTAGCGGAGTCCAGGCAGTTCTTC.

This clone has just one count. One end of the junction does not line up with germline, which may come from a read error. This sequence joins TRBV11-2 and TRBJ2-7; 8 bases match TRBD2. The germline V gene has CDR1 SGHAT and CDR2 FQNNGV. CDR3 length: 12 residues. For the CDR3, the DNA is TGTGCCAGCAGCTTAGCTTCGGGAGGGCCCCTTTTC. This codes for CASSLASGGPLF.

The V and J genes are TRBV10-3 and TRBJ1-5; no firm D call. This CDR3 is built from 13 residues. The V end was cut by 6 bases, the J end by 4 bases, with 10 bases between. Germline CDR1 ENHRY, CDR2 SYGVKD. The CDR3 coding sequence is TGTGCCATCAGCCCAGAAGGAAATCAGCCCCAGCATTTT. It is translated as CAISPEGNQPQHF.

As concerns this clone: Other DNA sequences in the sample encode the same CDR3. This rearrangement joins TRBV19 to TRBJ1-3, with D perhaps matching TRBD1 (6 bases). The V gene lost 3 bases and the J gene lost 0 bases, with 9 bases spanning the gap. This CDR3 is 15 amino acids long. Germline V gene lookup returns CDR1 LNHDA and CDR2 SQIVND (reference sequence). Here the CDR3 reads CASSIGGASGNTIYF. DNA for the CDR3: TGTGCCAGTAGTATCGGGGGCGCCTCTGGAAACACCATATATTTT.

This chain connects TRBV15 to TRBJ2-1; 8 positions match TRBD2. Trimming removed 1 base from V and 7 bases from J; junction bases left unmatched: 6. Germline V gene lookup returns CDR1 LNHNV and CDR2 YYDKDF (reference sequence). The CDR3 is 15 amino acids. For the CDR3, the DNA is TGTGCCACCAGCAGAGGTGGGCGGGAGGTGAATGAGCAGTTCTTC. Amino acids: CATSRGGREVNEQFF.

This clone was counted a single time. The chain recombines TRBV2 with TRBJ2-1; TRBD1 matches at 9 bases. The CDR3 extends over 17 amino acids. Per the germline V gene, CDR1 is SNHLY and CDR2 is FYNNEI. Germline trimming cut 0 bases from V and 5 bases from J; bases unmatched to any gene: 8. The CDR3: CASSEAGLGTGNNEQFF. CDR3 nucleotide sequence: TGTGCCAGCAGTGAAGCGGGTTTGGGGACAGGGAACAATGAGCAGTTCTTC.

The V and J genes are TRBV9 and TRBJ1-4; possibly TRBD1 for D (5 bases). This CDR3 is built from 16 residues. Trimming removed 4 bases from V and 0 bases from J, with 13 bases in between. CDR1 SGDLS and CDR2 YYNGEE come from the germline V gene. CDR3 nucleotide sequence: TGTGCCAGCAGCTTGGGGACCGGTGCAACTAATGAAAAACTGTTTTTT. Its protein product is CASSLGTGATNEKLFF.

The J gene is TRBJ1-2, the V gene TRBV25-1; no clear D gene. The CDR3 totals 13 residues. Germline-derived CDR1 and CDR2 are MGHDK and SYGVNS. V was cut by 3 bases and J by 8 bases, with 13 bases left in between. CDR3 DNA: TGTGCCAGCAGTGAGTATGAGGCGGACGGCTACACCTTC. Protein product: CASSEYEADGYTF.

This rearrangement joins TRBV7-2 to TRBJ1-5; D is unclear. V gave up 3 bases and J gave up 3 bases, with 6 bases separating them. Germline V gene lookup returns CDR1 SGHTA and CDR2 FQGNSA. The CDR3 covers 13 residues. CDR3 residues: CASSFSSNQPQHF. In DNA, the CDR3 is TGTGCCAGCAGCTTCAGTTCCAATCAGCCCCAGCATTTT.